This entry lists 5 T cell receptor beta chains sequenced from one sample in a study of blood T cell repertoires in COVID-19. Here immunoSEQ multiplex PCR was the method, and the copy in TCRdb shows in-frame clones only, minus some. The data show fewer than 65,000 clones, roughly 80% seen once. The sample taken for sequencing was peripheral blood. These receptors were collected from a human donor in a cohort sampled during active COVID-19.

The rearrangement uses TRBV5-8 and TRBJ2-7, with D unclear. Between the trimmed V and J ends, which lost 2 bases and 2 bases, there was a span of 17 bases. CDR1 is SGHTS and CDR2 is YDEGEE in the germline V gene. CDR3 length equals 16 residues. CDR3 nucleotide sequence: TGTGCCAGCAGCTTAATGCCCGGCAGGTACCCCTACGAGCAGTACTTC. Translating gives CASSLMPGRYPYEQYF.

The V gene is TRBV4-2, the J gene TRBJ2-7; 9 bases map to TRBD1. Germline trimming cut 4 bases from V and 4 bases from J; bases unmatched to any gene: 8. There are 15 residues in the CDR3. The germline V gene has CDR1 LGHNA and CDR2 YNFKEQ. The CDR3 loop reads CASSPEGQGKYEQYF. The CDR3 DNA reads TGTGCCAGCAGCCCAGAGGGACAGGGAAAATACGAGCAGTACTTC.

V gene TRBV4-2 combines with J gene TRBJ2-3; tentative D call: TRBD1 (5 bases). This CDR3 spans 14 amino acids. V was pared by 1 base and J by 5 bases, with 10 bases between. Germline V gives CDR1 LGHNA, CDR2 YNFKEQ. CDR3 bases: TGTGCCAGCAGCCAAGGGCAGGGCCAAGATACGCAGTATTTT. Residues: CASSQGQGQDTQYF.

This clone is a singleton in its sample. The rearrangement uses TRBV2 and TRBJ1-5; TRBD1 matches 7 bases. CDR1 and CDR2 from the germline V gene are SNHLY and FYNNEI. The trim removed 1 base at V and 1 base at J, leaving 4 bases unmatched. The CDR3 totals 16 residues. The chain's CDR3 is CASSEEAGGSNQPQHF. The CDR3 region has the DNA TGTGCCAGCAGTGAAGAGGCAGGGGGGAGCAATCAGCCCCAGCATTTT.

V and J are TRBV29-1 and TRBJ2-1, with D possibly TRBD2 on 5 matching bases. This CDR3 contains 13 residues. V lost 4 bases and J lost 7, with 14 bases in between. CDR1 is SQVTM, CDR2 ANQGSEA, per germline. The CDR3 DNA is TGCAGCGTTGTTTGGTGGGAGCTAAATGAGCAGTTCTTC. This translates into CSVVWWELNEQFF.